This section outlines one T cell receptor beta chain sequence together with its context. The antigen is not known. This sample was included in a study of human thymus T cells. The CDR3 length is 11 residues. Germline V gene data show CDR1 as MDHEN and CDR2 as SYDVKM. V was shortened by 5 bases and J by 5 bases, with 3 bases between the two germline ends. Resections removed during corrective heart surgery provided the thymus tissue used. Study outcomes and limitations: Related research examined unrelated individuals and reported that their thymic repertoires overlapped highly. Seemingly biased V and J gene usage marked thymic and blood repertoires.

The assay was immunoSEQ multiplex PCR, and TCRdb's table has in-frame clones only and misses some. The repertoire includes 78,000 or so clones, roughly 96% of them detected once, and roughly 0.028% sits in the top ten. The sequencing sample was made of thymus tissue. The sequence was obtained from a boy under two years old with a congenital heart defect but otherwise immunologically healthy. The chain is built from TRBV28 and TRBJ1-4; D remains unclear. The CDR3 region is CASSPNEKLFF. CDR3 sequence (DNA): TGTGCCAGCAGTCCCAATGAAAAACTGTTTTTT. The variable domain in full, completed from reference TRBV28 and TRBJ1-4, reads DVKVTQSSRYLVKRTGEKVFLECVQDMDHENMFWYRQDPGLGLRLIYFSYDVKMKEKGDIPEGYSVSREKKERFSLILESASTNQTSMYLCASSPNEKLFFGSGTQLSVL.